This paragraph covers one TCR beta chain sequence. Its antigen is not identified. Here immunoSEQ multiplex PCR was the method, and the copy in TCRdb shows in-frame clones only, minus some. The sample has around 70,000 clones, over 80% seen once. This entry belongs to a study of OX40 agonist ivuxolimab in advanced cancers. Blood was sampled at baseline, cycle 4 day 1, and cycle 7 day 1. Study-level points and caveats: More expanded clones were found, on average, in CD8+ than in CD4+ T cells. What antigens the expanded peripheral T cells recognized was never established.

Per germline, CDR1 SEHNR and CDR2 FQNEAQ (reference sequence). Trimming stripped 1 base from V and 3 bases from J, with 6 bases between. CDR3 length: 13 residues. This sample comprised CD4+ or CD8+ T cells sorted from blood, obtained in a trial of the OX40 agonist ivuxolimab. This rearrangement joins TRBV7-9 to TRBJ1-2; tentative D call: TRBD1 (5 bases). The receptor's source is an adult with an advanced solid tumor such as melanoma, head and neck, liver or kidney cancer. The CDR3: CASSLGQYYGYTF. The CDR3 DNA reads as TGTGCCAGCAGCTTAGGACAGTACTATGGCTACACCTTC.